Listed below are T cell receptor beta chains from one sample, sequenced in a study of vaccination effects on CD4 cells after COVID-19. Their specific antigens are unknown. Here immunoSEQ multiplex PCR was the method, and the copy in TCRdb shows in-frame clones only, minus some. The table includes tens of thousands of clones, under 80% detected once. The material was CD4+ T cells from PBMCs cultured with HCoV-OC43 spike peptides, obtained after COVID-19 vaccination. These receptors came from a human donor who received a COVID-19 vaccine. Both conserved end residues are part of each CDR3. Fields, in order: clone size, J gene, V gene, D gene, CDR3 protein, CDR3 DNA. The D gene is left open where the match is weak. The listing skips clone size in some rows; elsewhere it reads once, few, many or a size class.

size: -; J: TRBJ2-2; V: TRBV28; D: -; CDR3: CASSLSGRNTGELFF; DNA: TGTGCCAGCAGTCTCTCCGGGAGGAACACCGGGGAGCTGTTTTTT
size: -; J: TRBJ2-1; V: TRBV7-9; D: TRBD1; CDR3: CASSLEAGGINEQFF; DNA: TGTGCCAGCAGCTTAGAGGCAGGGGGCATCAATGAGCAGTTCTTC
size: -; J: TRBJ2-4; V: TRBV10-2; D: -; CDR3: CASSPKGLAKNIQYF; DNA: TGCGCCAGCAGTCCTAAGGGCCTAGCCAAAAACATTCAGTACTTC
size: -; J: TRBJ2-1; V: TRBV29-1; D: TRBD1; CDR3: CSVERGPQQFF; DNA: TGCAGCGTTGAAAGGGGGCCGCAGCAGTTCTTC
size: -; J: TRBJ2-3; V: TRBV6-5; D: -; CDR3: CASSYFRTGADTQYF; DNA: TGTGCCAGCAGTTACTTCAGGACCGGGGCAGATACGCAGTATTTT
size: once; J: TRBJ2-1; V: TRBV9; D: TRBD1; CDR3: CASSPRDRPYNEQFF; DNA: TGTGCCAGCAGCCCGAGGGACAGACCCTACAATGAGCAGTTCTTC
size: -; J: TRBJ2-5; V: TRBV5-1; D: TRBD1; CDR3: CASSFTGTGAETQYF; DNA: TGCGCCAGCAGCTTCACCGGGACAGGAGCTGAGACCCAGTACTTC
size: -; J: TRBJ1-3; V: TRBV19; D: -; CDR3: CASSMWQDRNTIYF; DNA: TGTGCCAGTAGTATGTGGCAGGATCGAAACACCATATATTTT
size: -; J: TRBJ2-1; V: TRBV10-2; D: -; CDR3: CASSEFNEQFF; DNA: TGCGCCAGCAGTGAGTTCAATGAGCAGTTCTTC
size: -; J: TRBJ2-3; V: TRBV19; D: TRBD1; CDR3: CASSPRQGYTDTQYF; DNA: TGTGCCAGTAGTCCACGACAGGGGTACACGGATACGCAGTATTTT
size: -; J: TRBJ2-3; V: TRBV25-1; D: -; CDR3: CASSLSTRPIDTQYF; DNA: TGTGCCAGCAGTTTATCGACACGTCCGATAGATACGCAGTATTTT
size: -; J: TRBJ2-5; V: TRBV7-3; D: -; CDR3: CASSLAGPQETQYF; DNA: TGTGCCAGCAGCTTAGCCGGGCCCCAAGAGACCCAGTACTTC
size: -; J: TRBJ2-2; V: TRBV24-1; D: -; CDR3: CATSVTYTGELFF; DNA: TGTGCCACCAGTGTCACCTACACCGGGGAGCTGTTTTTT
size: -; J: TRBJ1-6; V: TRBV15; D: TRBD1; CDR3: CATSRDRGQNSPLHF; DNA: TGTGCCACCAGCAGAGATAGGGGACAGAATTCACCCCTCCACTTT
size: few; J: TRBJ2-3; V: TRBV10-2; D: -; CDR3: CASSESGRTDTQYF; DNA: TGCGCCAGCAGTGAGTCGGGTCGCACAGATACGCAGTATTTT
size: -; J: TRBJ1-2; V: TRBV7-3; D: TRBD1; CDR3: CASSLRQGAGYTF; DNA: TGTGCCAGCAGCTTAAGACAGGGGGCTGGCTACACCTTC
size: once; J: TRBJ2-4; V: TRBV28; D: TRBD2; CDR3: CASYPGTGGGIQYF; DNA: TGTGCCAGCTATCCCGGCACCGGGGGGGGCATTCAGTACTTC
size: once; J: TRBJ2-2; V: TRBV14; D: -; CDR3: CASSQFRSGELFF; DNA: TGTGCCAGCAGCCAATTCCGAAGCGGGGAGCTGTTTTTT
size: -; J: TRBJ1-5; V: TRBV11-3; D: -; CDR3: CASSFRVPRVNQPQHF; DNA: TGTGCCAGCAGCTTTAGGGTTCCTAGGGTAAATCAGCCCCAGCATTTT
size: -; J: TRBJ2-5; V: TRBV30; D: TRBD2; CDR3: CAWSGLAGGQETQYF; DNA: TGTGCCTGGAGCGGACTAGCGGGGGGGCAGGAGACCCAGTACTTC
size: -; J: TRBJ1-2; V: TRBV7-9; D: -; CDR3: CASSETDRGYTF; DNA: TGTGCCAGCAGCGAGACAGACAGGGGCTACACCTTC
size: -; J: TRBJ1-4; V: TRBV4-1; D: TRBD1; CDR3: CASSPQGGDGEKLFF; DNA: TGCGCCAGCAGCCCGCAGGGGGGTGATGGCGAAAAACTGTTTTTT
size: -; J: TRBJ1-6; V: TRBV7-3; D: -; CDR3: CASSLKEGNSPLHF; DNA: TGTGCCAGCAGCTTAAAGGAAGGGAATTCACCCCTCCACTTT
size: -; J: TRBJ2-2; V: TRBV11-2; D: -; CDR3: CASSLGEEGELFF; DNA: TGTGCCAGCAGCTTAGGGGAGGAAGGGGAGCTGTTTTTT
size: -; J: TRBJ2-2; V: TRBV2; D: -; CDR3: CASSVYRGDTGELFF; DNA: TGTGCCAGCAGTGTATATAGGGGGGATACCGGGGAGCTGTTTTTT
size: -; J: TRBJ2-5; V: TRBV30; D: -; CDR3: CAWTPPPGGETQYF; DNA: TGTGCCTGGACCCCTCCTCCGGGCGGAGAGACCCAGTACTTC
size: -; J: TRBJ1-4; V: TRBV7-2; D: TRBD1; CDR3: CASSFGQGAPNEKLFF; DNA: TGTGCCAGCAGCTTTGGACAGGGAGCGCCTAATGAAAAACTGTTTTTT
size: -; J: TRBJ2-1; V: TRBV2; D: -; CDR3: CAIERRRDAINEQFF; DNA: TGTGCCATTGAGAGACGCCGGGATGCAATTAATGAGCAGTTCTTC
size: -; J: TRBJ2-5; V: TRBV7-2; D: TRBD1; CDR3: CASSRDRGQETQYF; DNA: TGTGCCAGCAGCCGCGACAGGGGCCAAGAGACCCAGTACTTC
size: -; J: TRBJ2-3; V: TRBV18; D: -; CDR3: CASSPREPDTQYF; DNA: TGTGCCAGCTCCCCCAGGGAACCAGATACGCAGTATTTT
size: -; J: TRBJ2-1; V: TRBV7-2; D: -; CDR3: CASSFSTGSYNEQFF; DNA: TGTGCCAGCAGCTTCTCCACAGGCTCCTACAATGAGCAGTTCTTC
size: -; J: TRBJ2-1; V: TRBV7-3; D: TRBD1; CDR3: CASSADRASYNEQFF; DNA: TGTGCCAGCAGCGCGGACAGGGCATCCTACAATGAGCAGTTCTTC
size: -; J: TRBJ1-1; V: TRBV5-4; D: -; CDR3: CASSLDQDGTEAFF; DNA: TGTGCCAGCAGCTTGGATCAGGATGGCACTGAAGCTTTCTTT
size: -; J: TRBJ2-3; V: TRBV5-1; D: TRBD2; CDR3: CASSINPSGGAGDTQYF; DNA: TGCGCCAGCAGCATTAATCCTAGCGGGGGGGCAGGAGATACGCAGTATTTT
size: -; J: TRBJ2-1; V: TRBV24-1; D: TRBD2; CDR3: CATSEGGAGSSYNEQFF; DNA: TGTGCCACCAGTGAGGGGGGAGCGGGAAGCTCCTACAATGAGCAGTTCTTC
size: -; J: TRBJ2-3; V: TRBV9; D: -; CDR3: CASSPVSTDTQYF; DNA: TGTGCCAGCAGCCCCGTAAGCACAGATACGCAGTATTTT
size: -; J: TRBJ2-3; V: TRBV15; D: -; CDR3: CATSTLDGYTQYF; DNA: TGTGCCACCAGTACCTTAGACGGCTATACGCAGTATTTT